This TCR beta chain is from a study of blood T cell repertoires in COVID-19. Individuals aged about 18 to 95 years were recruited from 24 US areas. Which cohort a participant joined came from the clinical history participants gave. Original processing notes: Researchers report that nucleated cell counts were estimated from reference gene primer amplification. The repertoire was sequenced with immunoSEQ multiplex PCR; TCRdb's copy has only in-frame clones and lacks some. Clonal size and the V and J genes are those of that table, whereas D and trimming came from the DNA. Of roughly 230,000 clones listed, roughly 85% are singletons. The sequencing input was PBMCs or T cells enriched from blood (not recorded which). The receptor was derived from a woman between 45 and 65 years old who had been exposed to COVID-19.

CDR3 coding DNA: TGTGCCAGTAGTACTCACCGCGGGGTTGGAGGCGAGCAGTACTTC. Amino acids: CASSTHRGVGGEQYF. The V call is TRBV19, the J call TRBJ2-7; D may be TRBD2 (6 bases). Germline CDR1 is LNHDA and CDR2 is SQIVND (reference sequence). Trimming took off 4 bases at V and 6 bases at J, with 19 bases between the two ends. The CDR3 loop spans 15 amino acids.